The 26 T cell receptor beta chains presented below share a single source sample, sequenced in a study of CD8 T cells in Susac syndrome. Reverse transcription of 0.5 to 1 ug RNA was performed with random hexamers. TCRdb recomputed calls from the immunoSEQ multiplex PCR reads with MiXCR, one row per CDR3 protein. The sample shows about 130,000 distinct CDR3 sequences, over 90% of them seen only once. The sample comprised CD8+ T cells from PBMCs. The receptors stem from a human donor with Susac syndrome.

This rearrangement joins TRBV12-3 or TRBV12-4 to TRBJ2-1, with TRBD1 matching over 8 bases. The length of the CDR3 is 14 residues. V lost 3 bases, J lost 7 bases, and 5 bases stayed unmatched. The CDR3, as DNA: TGTGCCAGCAGTTTCCCAGGGGGCTATAATGAGCAGTTCTTC. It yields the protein CASSFPGGYNEQFF.

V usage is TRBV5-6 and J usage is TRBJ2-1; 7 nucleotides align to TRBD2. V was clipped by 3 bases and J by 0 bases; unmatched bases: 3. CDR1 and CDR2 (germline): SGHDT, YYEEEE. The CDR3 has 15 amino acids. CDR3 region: CASSSGTNSYNEQFF. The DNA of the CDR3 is TGTGCCAGCAGCTCCGGGACTAACTCCTACAATGAGCAGTTCTTC.

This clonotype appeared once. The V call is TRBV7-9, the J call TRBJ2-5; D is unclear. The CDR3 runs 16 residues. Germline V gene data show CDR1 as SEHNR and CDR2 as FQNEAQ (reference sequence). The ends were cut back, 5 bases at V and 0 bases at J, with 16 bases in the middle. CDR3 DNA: TGTGCCAGCAGCCCTCGCTGCACAGAATACCAAGAGACCCAGTACTTC. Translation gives CASSPRCTEYQETQYF.

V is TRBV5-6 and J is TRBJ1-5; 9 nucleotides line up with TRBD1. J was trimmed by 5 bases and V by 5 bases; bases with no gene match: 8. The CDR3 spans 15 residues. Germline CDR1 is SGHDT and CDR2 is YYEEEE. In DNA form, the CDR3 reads TGTGCCAGCAGTTTGAGGGGACAGGGTTATCAGCCCCAGCATTTT. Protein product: CASSLRGQGYQPQHF.

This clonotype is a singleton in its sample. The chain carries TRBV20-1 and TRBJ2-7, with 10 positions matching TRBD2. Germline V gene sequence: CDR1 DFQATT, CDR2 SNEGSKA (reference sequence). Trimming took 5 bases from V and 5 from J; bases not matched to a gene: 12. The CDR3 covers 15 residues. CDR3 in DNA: TGCAGTGCTCTCACTAGCGGGGTCCTGTATAACGAGCAGTACTTC. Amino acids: CSALTSGVLYNEQYF.

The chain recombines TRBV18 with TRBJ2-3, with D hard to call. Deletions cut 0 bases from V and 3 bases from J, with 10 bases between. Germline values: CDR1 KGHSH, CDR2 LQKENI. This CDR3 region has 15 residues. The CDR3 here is CASSPPFDGTDTQYF. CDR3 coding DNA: TGTGCCAGCTCACCACCGTTCGACGGAACAGATACGCAGTATTTT.

CDR3 sequence reads: CASSLSAVQPQHF. The CDR3 bases are TGTGCCAGCAGCTTATCAGCGGTGCAGCCCCAGCATTTT. The rearrangement links TRBV7-6 to TRBJ1-5; no clear D gene. In germline, CDR1 is SGHVS, CDR2 FNYEAQ. The CDR3 contains 13 residues. The V end lost 2 bases, the J end lost 7 bases, and 9 bases lay between the germline ends.

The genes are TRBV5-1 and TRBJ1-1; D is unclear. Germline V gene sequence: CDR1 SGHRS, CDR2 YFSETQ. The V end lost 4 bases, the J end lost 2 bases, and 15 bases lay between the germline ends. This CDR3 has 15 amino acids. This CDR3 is CASSQDSDGNTEAFF. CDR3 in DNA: TGCGCCAGCAGCCAAGACTCAGACGGAAACACTGAAGCTTTCTTT.

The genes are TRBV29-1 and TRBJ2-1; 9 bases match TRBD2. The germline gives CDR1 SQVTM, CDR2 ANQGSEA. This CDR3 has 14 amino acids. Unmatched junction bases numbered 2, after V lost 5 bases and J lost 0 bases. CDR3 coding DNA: TGCAGCGTTATTAGCGGGAGCTCCTACAATGAGCAGTTCTTC. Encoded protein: CSVISGSSYNEQFF.

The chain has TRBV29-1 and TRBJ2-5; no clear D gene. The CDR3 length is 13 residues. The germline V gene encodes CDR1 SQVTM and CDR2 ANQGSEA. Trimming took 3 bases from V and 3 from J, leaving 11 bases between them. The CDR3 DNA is TGCAGCGTTGATAGACGGTCAGAAGAGACCCAGTACTTC. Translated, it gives CSVDRRSEETQYF.

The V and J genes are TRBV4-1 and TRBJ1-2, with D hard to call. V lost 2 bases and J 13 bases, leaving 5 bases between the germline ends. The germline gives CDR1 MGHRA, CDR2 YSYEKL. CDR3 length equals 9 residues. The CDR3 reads CASSQPPTF. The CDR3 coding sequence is TGCGCCAGCAGCCAACCCCCCACCTTC.

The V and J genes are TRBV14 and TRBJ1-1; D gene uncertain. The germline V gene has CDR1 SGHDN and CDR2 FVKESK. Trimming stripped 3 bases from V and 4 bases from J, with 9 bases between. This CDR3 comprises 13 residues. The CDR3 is CASSQSHGTEAFF. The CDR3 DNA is TGTGCCAGCAGCCAGTCACACGGCACTGAAGCTTTCTTT.

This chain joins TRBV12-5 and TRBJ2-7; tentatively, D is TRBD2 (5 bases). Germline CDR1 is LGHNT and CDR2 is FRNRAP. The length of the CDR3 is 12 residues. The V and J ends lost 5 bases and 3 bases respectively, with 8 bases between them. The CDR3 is CASGPRVYEQYF. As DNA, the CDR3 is TGTGCTAGTGGTCCGAGGGTCTACGAGCAGTACTTC.

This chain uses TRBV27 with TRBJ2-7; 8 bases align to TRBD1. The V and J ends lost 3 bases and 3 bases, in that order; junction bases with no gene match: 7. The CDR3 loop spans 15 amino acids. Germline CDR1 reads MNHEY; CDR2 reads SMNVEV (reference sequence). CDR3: CASSLGTGGFYEQYF. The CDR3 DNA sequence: TGTGCCAGCAGTTTGGGAACAGGGGGTTTCTACGAGCAGTACTTC.

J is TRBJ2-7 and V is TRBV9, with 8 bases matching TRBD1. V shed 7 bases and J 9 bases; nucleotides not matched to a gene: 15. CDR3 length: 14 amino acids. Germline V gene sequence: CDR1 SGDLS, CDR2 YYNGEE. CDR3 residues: CASSRTGQVQGQYF. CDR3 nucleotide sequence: TGTGCCAGCTCCAGGACAGGGCAGGTTCAGGGGCAGTACTTC.

CDR3 bases: TGCGCCAGCAACAGAAGGAACACTGAAGCTTTCTTT. This encodes CASNRRNTEAFF. The rearrangement uses TRBV5-1 and TRBJ1-1; no reliable D call. CDR1 and CDR2 (germline): SGHRS, YFSETQ. The CDR3 length is 12 residues. Trimming took off 6 bases at V and 1 base at J, with 7 bases between the two ends.

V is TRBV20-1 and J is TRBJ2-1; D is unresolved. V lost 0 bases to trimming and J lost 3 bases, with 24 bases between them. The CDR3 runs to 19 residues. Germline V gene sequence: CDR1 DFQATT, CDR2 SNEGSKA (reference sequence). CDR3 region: CSARDWASHGWALYNEQFF. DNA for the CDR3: TGCAGTGCTAGAGATTGGGCTAGTCACGGGTGGGCCCTCTACAATGAGCAGTTCTTC.

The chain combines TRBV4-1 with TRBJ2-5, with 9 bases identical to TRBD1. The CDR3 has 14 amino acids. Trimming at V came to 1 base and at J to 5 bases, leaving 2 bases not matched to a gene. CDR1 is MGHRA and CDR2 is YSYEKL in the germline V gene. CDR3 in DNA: TGCGCCAGCAGCCAAGGGACAGGGGAGGAGACCCAGTACTTC. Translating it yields CASSQGTGEETQYF.

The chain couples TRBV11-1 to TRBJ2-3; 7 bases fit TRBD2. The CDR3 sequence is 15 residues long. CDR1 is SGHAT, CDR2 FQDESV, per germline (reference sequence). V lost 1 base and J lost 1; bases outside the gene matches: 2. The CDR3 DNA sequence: TGTGCCAGCAGCTTAGTCCTAGCGGGCACAGATACGCAGTATTTT. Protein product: CASSLVLAGTDTQYF.

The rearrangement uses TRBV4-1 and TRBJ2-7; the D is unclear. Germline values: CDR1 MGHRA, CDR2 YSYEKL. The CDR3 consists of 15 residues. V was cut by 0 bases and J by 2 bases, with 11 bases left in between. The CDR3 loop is CASSQEKELTYEQYF. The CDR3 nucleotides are TGCGCCAGCAGCCAAGAAAAAGAACTAACCTACGAGCAGTACTTC.

Written as DNA, the CDR3 is TGCGCCATAGGACAGGGGGCAGGGGAGCAGTACTTC. Translated, it gives CAIGQGAGEQYF. The V gene is TRBV10-2, the J gene TRBJ2-7; 11 bases line up with TRBD1. J gave up 7 bases and V 10 bases, and 6 bases lay outside the gene matches. This CDR3 has 12 residues. Germline V gene lookup returns CDR1 WSHSY and CDR2 SAAADI.

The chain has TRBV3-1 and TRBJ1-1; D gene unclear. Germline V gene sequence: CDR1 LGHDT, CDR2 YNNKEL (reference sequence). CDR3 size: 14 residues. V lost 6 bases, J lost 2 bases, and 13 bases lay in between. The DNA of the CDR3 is TGTGCCAGCAGAACGACACCTCTTAACACTGAAGCTTTCTTT. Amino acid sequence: CASRTTPLNTEAFF.

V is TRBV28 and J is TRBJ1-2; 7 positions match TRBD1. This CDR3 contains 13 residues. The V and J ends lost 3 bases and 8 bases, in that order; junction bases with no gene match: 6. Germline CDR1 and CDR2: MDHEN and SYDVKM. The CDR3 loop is CASSLEQGRGYTF. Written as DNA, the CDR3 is TGTGCCAGCAGTTTGGAACAGGGGAGAGGCTACACCTTC.

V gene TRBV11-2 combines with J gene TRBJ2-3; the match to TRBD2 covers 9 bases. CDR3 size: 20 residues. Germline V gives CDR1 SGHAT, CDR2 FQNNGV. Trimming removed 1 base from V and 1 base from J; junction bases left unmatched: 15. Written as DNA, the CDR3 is TGTGCCAGCAGCTTAGTGGTTCGGCTAGCGGGATCGAGGGGCACAGATACGCAGTATTTT. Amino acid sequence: CASSLVVRLAGSRGTDTQYF.

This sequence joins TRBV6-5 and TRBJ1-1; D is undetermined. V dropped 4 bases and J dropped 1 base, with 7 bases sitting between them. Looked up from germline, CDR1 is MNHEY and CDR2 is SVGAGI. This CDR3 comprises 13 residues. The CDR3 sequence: CASSSQENTEAFF. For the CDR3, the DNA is TGTGCCAGCAGTTCCCAGGAGAACACTGAAGCTTTCTTT.

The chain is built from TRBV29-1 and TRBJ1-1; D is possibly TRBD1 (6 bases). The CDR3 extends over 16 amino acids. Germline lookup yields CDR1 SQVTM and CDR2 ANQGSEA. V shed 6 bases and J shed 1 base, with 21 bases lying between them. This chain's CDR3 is CSVGVPGQTSNTEAFF. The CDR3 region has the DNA TGCAGCGTGGGCGTACCGGGACAAACCTCGAACACTGAAGCTTTCTTT. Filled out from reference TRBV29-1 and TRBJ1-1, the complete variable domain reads SAVISQKPSRDICQRGTSLTIQCQVDSQVTMMFWYRQQPGQSLTLIATANQGSEATYESGFVIDKFPISRPNLTFSTLTVSNMSPEDSSIYLCSVGVPGQTSNTEAFFGQGTRLTVV.